This TCR beta chain was retrieved from a study of shared clonotypes between healthy human individuals. Study at large: The composition of the donors was a couple of women and a few men aged 18 to 49.

On this clone itself: Its antigen is not known.

The table came from immunoSEQ multiplex PCR; TCRdb's copy has only in-frame clones and leaves some out. The table records about 2.4 million clones, more than 85% of them present only once. Study results and caveats: A generally larger estimated richness was seen in naive subsets than in memory subsets. Rarefaction showed sorted-subset sequencing was incomplete despite large depth. The sharing of about 5% of naive CD4 clonotypes was seen across a few donors.

This TCR was recovered from a man aged 18 to 29 in good health. Some clones in this sample may be carry-over from other donors' samples. Sequenced: naive CD4+ T cells from PBMCs. Subset reported: CD45RA+ positively selected.

This CDR3 is CASSGPLTGYNEQFF. The CDR3 coding sequence is TGTGCCAGCAGCGGGCCTCTGACAGGTTACAATGAGCAGTTCTTC. The genes are TRBV2 and TRBJ2-1, with D perhaps TRBD1 (6 bases). The CDR3 is 15 amino acids. CDR1 SNHLY and CDR2 FYNNEI come from the germline V gene. Trimming pared 6 bases from V and 4 bases from J, leaving 16 bases between.